The present entry profiles one T cell receptor beta chain with its context. CDR3 length equals 14 residues. From germline, CDR1 is SQVTM and CDR2 ANQGSEA. The J segment lost 5 bases and the V segment lost 6 bases, leaving 7 bases of the junction unmatched. Enrolled through a virtual design, the participants were between roughly 18 and 95 years of age and came from about two dozen US areas. Cohort allocation depended upon clinical history that participants reported. The data are from a study of blood T cell repertoires in COVID-19. Turning to the study itself: COVID-19 samples, acute and convalescent, were from the United States, Italy and Spain.

TCRdb's table, derived via immunoSEQ multiplex PCR, lists solely in-frame clones and lacks some. The data contain fewer than 350,000 clones, 85% to 90% of them singletons. Source material: PBMCs or T cells enriched from blood (not recorded which). This TCR was sampled from a young woman with acute COVID-19. This chain connects TRBV29-1 to TRBJ1-6; 7 bases are shared with TRBD1. This chain's CDR3 is CSVKTGQNNSPLHF. CDR3 bases: TGCAGCGTAAAAACGGGACAGAATAATTCACCCCTCCACTTT.